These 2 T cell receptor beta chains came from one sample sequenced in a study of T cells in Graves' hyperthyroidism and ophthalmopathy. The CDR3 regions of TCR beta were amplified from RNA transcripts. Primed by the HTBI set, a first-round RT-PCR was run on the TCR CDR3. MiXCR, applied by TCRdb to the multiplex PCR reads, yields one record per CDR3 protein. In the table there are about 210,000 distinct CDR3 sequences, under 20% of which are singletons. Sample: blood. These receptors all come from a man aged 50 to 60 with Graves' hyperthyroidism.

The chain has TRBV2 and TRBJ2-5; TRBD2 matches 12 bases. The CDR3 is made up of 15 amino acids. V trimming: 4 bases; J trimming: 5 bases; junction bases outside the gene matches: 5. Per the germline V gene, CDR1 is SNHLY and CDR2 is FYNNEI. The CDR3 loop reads CASSASGREYETQYF. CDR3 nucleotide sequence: TGTGCCAGCAGTGCTAGCGGGAGGGAATATGAGACCCAGTACTTC.

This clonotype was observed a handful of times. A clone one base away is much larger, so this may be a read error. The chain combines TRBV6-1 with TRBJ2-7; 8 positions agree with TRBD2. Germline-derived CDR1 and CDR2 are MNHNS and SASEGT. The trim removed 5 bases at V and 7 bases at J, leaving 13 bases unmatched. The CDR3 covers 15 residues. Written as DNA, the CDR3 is TGTGCCAGCAGTCCCCCCTTCGGGAGGGCTAAAGAGCAGTACTTC. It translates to CASSPPFGRAKEQYF.